This is a list of T cell receptor beta chains from one sample in a study of monozygotic twins with inflammatory bowel disease. TCRdb processed the 5' RACE reads again and assigns one entry to each CDR3 protein, with no DNA. The table lists some 150,000 distinct CDR3 sequences. Sequences were obtained from blood. The receptors here all came from a human donor with ulcerative colitis or Crohn's disease, or a healthy co-twin of an affected twin (not recorded which). The CDR3 runs from the conserved cysteine through the conserved F or W.

>TRBJ2-3|TRBV3-1
CTSSHAGEADTQYF
>TRBJ1-5|TRBV7-2
CASSLDSHQPQHF
>TRBJ2-1|TRBV12-3/TRBV12-4
CASSPSLSEQFF
>TRBJ1-2|TRBV20-1
CSARDPTNYGYTF
>TRBJ2-3|TRBV20-1
CSARGDSPTDTQYF
>TRBJ2-1|TRBV4-1
CASSRVRQGYPYNEQFF
>TRBJ2-5|TRBV24-1
CATSDPRIAGSETQYF
>TRBJ2-3|TRBV24-1
CATSDPRTSDTQYF
>TRBJ2-7|TRBV18
CASSLAGTLYEQYF
>TRBJ1-1|TRBV4-1
CASSLILIQGHAEAFF
>TRBJ2-1|TRBV9
CASSTYRGDTYKEQFF
>TRBJ2-7|TRBV5-1
CASRDQASSYEQYF
>TRBJ2-3|TRBV10-3
CAISGAGASADTQYF
>TRBJ2-2|TRBV20-1
CSARVGAYTGELFF
>TRBJ2-3|TRBV11-3
CASSLEGSRGTDTQYF
>TRBJ2-4|TRBV7-2
CASSHRRPRDRATDIQYF
>TRBJ2-7|TRBV20-1
CSARDSRGYEQYF
>TRBJ2-2|TRBV5-1
CASSLEGFANTGELFF
>TRBJ2-1|TRBV5-1
CASSLALVAGGDEQFF